The 26 T cell receptor beta chains below all came from one sample that was sequenced in a study of patients and donors after allogeneic stem cell transplantation. MiXCR, run by TCRdb on the RT-PCR reads, gives a single entry per CDR3 protein. The sample includes approximately 430,000 distinct CDR3 sequences, around 15% of them seen just once. The material sequenced was blood, either unsorted or a sorted T cell fraction (not recorded which). All receptors come from a human donor who was either an allogeneic HSCT recipient or a stem cell or donor lymphocyte infusion donor (not recorded which). It is not recorded whose cells these are; they may come from a transplant donor.

This clonotype was counted many times. The rearrangement uses TRBV5-1 and TRBJ2-7; possibly TRBD2 for D (6 bases). CDR1 is SGHRS and CDR2 is YFSETQ in the germline V gene. The V end was cut by 0 bases, the J end by 5 bases, with 15 bases between. The CDR3 runs to 15 residues. In DNA, the CDR3 is TGCGCCAGCAGCTTGGACGGGAGTCCGACAAACGAGCAGTACTTC. It translates to CASSLDGSPTNEQYF. The full variable domain, with the rest looked up from reference TRBV5-1 and TRBJ2-7, is KAGVTQTPRYLIKTRGQQVTLSCSPISGHRSVSWYQQTPGQGLQFLFEYFSETQRNKGNFPGRFSGRQFSNSRSEMNVSTLELGDSALYLCASSLDGSPTNEQYFGPGTRLTVT.

The rearrangement joins TRBV11-2 to TRBJ2-3, with 7 bases aligning to TRBD1. Germline CDR1 is SGHAT and CDR2 is FQNNGV. CDR3 length: 19 residues. The trim removed 5 bases at V and 2 bases at J, leaving 19 bases unmatched. Here the CDR3 DNA reads TGTGCCAGCAGCCTTTCTCGGACAGGATTAAACTATCCCACAGATACGCAGTATTTT. It encodes CASSLSRTGLNYPTDTQYF.

The chain couples TRBV19 to TRBJ1-2, with D possibly matching TRBD1 (6 bases). Germline CDR1 is LNHDA and CDR2 is SQIVND (reference sequence). The CDR3 runs 14 residues. V lost 4 bases, J lost 4 bases, and 13 bases lay in between. The CDR3 nucleotides read TGTGCCAGTAGTACCTTCAACAGGGTCTATGGCTACACCTTC. It yields the protein CASSTFNRVYGYTF.

V and J are TRBV20-1 and TRBJ2-7; TRBD2 matches at 8 bases. The CDR3 runs to 15 residues. Trimming removed 1 base from V and 2 bases from J; junction bases left unmatched: 7. CDR1 is DFQATT, CDR2 SNEGSKA, per germline (reference sequence). The CDR3 protein is CSARAQRGSPYEQYF. DNA for the CDR3: TGCAGTGCTAGAGCCCAGCGGGGGAGTCCCTACGAGCAGTACTTC.

This rearrangement joins TRBV2 to TRBJ2-3, with TRBD2 matching 9 bases. V lost 6 bases, J lost 3 bases, and 16 bases stayed unmatched. The CDR3 consists of 18 residues. CDR1 SNHLY and CDR2 FYNNEI come from the germline V gene. CDR3 DNA sequence: TGTGCCAGCAGGAGGGCCCAAGGTCTAGCGGGGAGAACAGATACGCAGTATTTT. Translated, it gives CASRRAQGLAGRTDTQYF.

This chain connects TRBV14 to TRBJ2-1; 13 nucleotides match TRBD2. V dropped 3 bases and J dropped 9; count of bases not matched to a gene: 14. Germline V gene lookup returns CDR1 SGHDN and CDR2 FVKESK. The CDR3 length is 18 residues. CDR3 sequence: CASSHEPGLAGFGGEQFF. Written as DNA, the CDR3 is TGTGCCAGCAGCCATGAACCGGGACTAGCGGGATTCGGGGGTGAGCAGTTCTTC.

Written as DNA, the CDR3 is TGTGCCAGCAATTCGCTCCGAGGGACTGAAGCTTTCTTT. Translated: CASNSLRGTEAFF. This chain links TRBV6-1 with TRBJ1-1; D gene unclear. V was clipped by 7 bases and J by 5 bases, with 14 bases between them. Germline V lookup: CDR1 MNHNS, CDR2 SASEGT. The CDR3 spans 13 residues.

This clonotype was detected a few times. The chain has TRBV5-6 and TRBJ2-1; D gene unclear. Trimming cost V 4 bases and J 4 bases, with 12 bases left between them. Per the germline V gene, CDR1 is SGHDT and CDR2 is YYEEEE. The CDR3 is 14 residues long. CDR3 bases: TGTGCCAGCAGCAGATACAGTTCATACAATGAGCAGTTCTTC. Protein sequence: CASSRYSSYNEQFF.

This clonotype was counted a few times. V usage is TRBV5-5 and J usage is TRBJ2-7; 16 bases fit TRBD2. This CDR3 has 16 amino acids. V lost 3 bases and J lost 7; bases outside the gene matches: 7. CDR1 and CDR2 (germline): SGHKS, YYEKEE (reference sequence). The CDR3: CASSSTGLAGGLEQYF. CDR3 in DNA: TGTGCCAGCAGCTCGACGGGACTAGCGGGGGGGCTTGAGCAGTACTTC.

This clonotype has just a few counts. The chain couples TRBV27 to TRBJ2-1, with D possibly being TRBD1 (5 bases). Between the trimmed V and J ends, which lost 2 bases and 1 base, there was a span of 9 bases. The germline V gene has CDR1 MNHEY and CDR2 SMNVEV (reference sequence). The CDR3 runs 15 residues. CDR3 in DNA: TGTGCCAGCAGTTTAAGTAGGGGATCCTACAATGAGCAGTTCTTC. Encoded protein: CASSLSRGSYNEQFF.

About this clonotype: This CDR3 fails to terminate in the conserved phenylalanine or tryptophan, so it likely reflects a read error. The chain is built from TRBV11-2 and TRBJ2-1; perhaps TRBD1 as D (5 bases). CDR3 size: 12 residues. CDR1 is SGHAT and CDR2 is FQNNGV in the germline V gene. Trimming took off 1 base at V and 12 bases at J, with 10 bases between the two ends. CDR3: CASSLGFRVQFL. In nucleotides, the CDR3 is TGTGCCAGCAGCTTAGGGTTCAGGGTGCAGTTCCTC.

This clonotype was counted at least ten times. The rearrangement joins TRBV20-1 to TRBJ2-3; no firm D call. Trimming removed 0 bases from V and 9 bases from J, with 7 bases in between. Germline values: CDR1 DFQATT, CDR2 SNEGSKA (reference sequence). This CDR3 is built from 11 residues. CDR3 sequence: CSAREDGTQYF. CDR3 coding DNA: TGCAGTGCTAGAGAGGATGGGACGCAGTATTTT.

This clonotype was detected only a few times. The CDR3 loop reads CATSRVRQVLGETQYF. The CDR3 region has the DNA TGTGCCACCAGCAGAGTCCGACAGGTGCTCGGAGAGACCCAGTACTTC. This chain uses TRBV15 with TRBJ2-5, with D maybe TRBD1 (6 bases). This CDR3 spans 16 amino acids. CDR1 and CDR2 from the germline V gene are LNHNV and YYDKDF (reference sequence). Deletions cut 1 base from V and 4 bases from J, with 16 bases between.

This clonotype was counted at least ten times. The V and J genes are TRBV29-1 and TRBJ1-2; 9 bases map to TRBD1. V shed 3 bases and J 3 bases; nucleotides not matched to a gene: 2. CDR1 is SQVTM and CDR2 is ANQGSEA in the germline V gene. This CDR3 region has 13 residues. The CDR3 nucleotides are TGCAGCGTTGAGGGACAGGGCCACTATGGCTACACCTTC. It specifies CSVEGQGHYGYTF.

There are a few counts of this clonotype. The V gene is TRBV20-1, the J gene TRBJ2-3; 10 nucleotides agree with TRBD2. Germline CDR1 DFQATT, CDR2 SNEGSKA (reference sequence). The CDR3 is 17 residues long. V was clipped by 5 bases and J by 1 base; unmatched bases: 12. CDR3: CSASKREGLMGTDTQYF. CDR3 bases: TGCAGTGCTTCCAAGCGGGAGGGCCTGATGGGCACAGATACGCAGTATTTT.

The rearrangement uses TRBV5-1 and TRBJ2-5; unclear D gene. This CDR3 is built from 13 residues. V was trimmed by 2 bases and J by 5 bases, leaving 10 bases between them. Germline CDR1 reads SGHRS; CDR2 reads YFSETQ. CDR3 coding DNA: TGCGCCAGCAGCTTAACCCCAACGGAGACCCAGTACTTC. Residues: CASSLTPTETQYF.

A few counts support this clonotype. The chain uses TRBV28 and TRBJ2-2; D perhaps matches TRBD1 (6 bases). This CDR3 is built from 16 residues. V lost 4 bases and J lost 1, with 13 bases in between. Germline V gives CDR1 MDHEN, CDR2 SYDVKM. In nucleotides, the CDR3 is TGTGCCAGCAGTTATGGGGGCCTGGGGAACACCGGGGAGCTGTTTTTT. This sequence encodes CASSYGGLGNTGELFF. Looking up the rest from reference TRBV28 and TRBJ2-2 gives the full variable domain: DVKVTQSSRYLVKRTGEKVFLECVQDMDHENMFWYRQDPGLGLRLIYFSYDVKMKEKGDIPEGYSVSREKKERFSLILESASTNQTSMYLCASSYGGLGNTGELFFGEGSRLTVL.

This clonotype has more than one count but fewer than ten. The rearrangement joins TRBV10-3 to TRBJ1-1, with TRBD1 identical over 8 bases. This CDR3 spans 14 amino acids. The J segment lost 5 bases and the V segment lost 2 bases, leaving 4 bases of the junction unmatched. Germline-derived CDR1 and CDR2 are ENHRY and SYGVKD. The CDR3: CAISEGQGSTEAFF. For the CDR3, the DNA is TGTGCCATCAGTGAGGGACAGGGATCGACTGAAGCTTTCTTT.

This clonotype was found a few times. CDR3 in amino acids: CSARDKASGVAEQYF. The CDR3 nucleotides are TGCAGTGCTAGAGATAAGGCTAGCGGGGTTGCCGAGCAGTACTTC. The chain uses TRBV20-1 and TRBJ2-7, with 9 positions matching TRBD2. The CDR3 extends over 15 amino acids. V was clipped by 0 bases and J by 6 bases; unmatched bases: 9. Germline loops: CDR1 DFQATT, CDR2 SNEGSKA (reference sequence).

This chain joins TRBV4-3 and TRBJ2-7; D call uncertain. Trimming shortened V by 0 bases and J by 2 bases, and 5 bases separated the two germline ends. The CDR3 length is 13 residues. Germline-derived CDR1 and CDR2 are LGHNA and YSLEER. CDR3 coding DNA: TGCGCCAGCAGCCAAGAGCTAGCCTACGAGCAGTACTTC. This encodes CASSQELAYEQYF.

The chain couples TRBV27 to TRBJ2-7, with D perhaps TRBD2 (6 bases). V shed 5 bases and J shed 8 bases, with 19 bases lying between them. The CDR3 is made up of 14 amino acids. Germline CDR1 and CDR2: MNHEY and SMNVEV (reference sequence). CDR3 sequence (DNA): TGTGCCAGCAGTGTTCCCGGGACTCCAAGCAAGCAGTACTTC. It codes for CASSVPGTPSKQYF.

This clonotype was observed a handful of times. The chain uses TRBV6-2 or TRBV6-3 and TRBJ1-2; no firm D call. The germline CDR1 and CDR2 sequences are MNHEY and SVGEGT. Trimming took off 6 bases at V and 4 bases at J, with 6 bases between the two ends. The CDR3 consists of 11 residues. The chain's CDR3 is CASRERYGYTF. The CDR3 nucleotides read TGTGCCAGCAGAGAACGCTATGGCTACACCTTC.

This clonotype was detected only a few times. The chain couples TRBV19 to TRBJ2-5; the match to TRBD2 covers 14 bases. J gave up 5 bases and V 11 bases, and 7 bases lay outside the gene matches. CDR1 and CDR2 (germline): LNHDA, SQIVND (reference sequence). There are 14 residues in the CDR3. In nucleotides, the CDR3 is TGTGCCCCAAAGGGACTAGCGGGAGTGGAGACCCAGTACTTC. Its translation: CAPKGLAGVETQYF. Full variable domain (outside the CDR3, taken from reference TRBV19 and TRBJ2-5): DGGITQSPKYLFRKEGQNVTLSCEQNLNHDAMYWYRQDPGQGLRLIYYSQIVNDFQKGDIAEGYSVSREKKESFPLTVTSAQKNPTAFYLCAPKGLAGVETQYFGPGTRLLVL.

The gene calls are TRBV5-1 and TRBJ2-7; a possible D gene is TRBD1 (6 bases). V lost 2 bases, J lost 3 bases, and 12 bases lay in between. Germline lookup yields CDR1 SGHRS and CDR2 YFSETQ. CDR3 length: 14 residues. CDR3: CASSFRGRLYEQYF. In DNA, the CDR3 is TGCGCCAGCAGCTTCAGGGGACGCCTCTACGAGCAGTACTTC.

The rearrangement uses TRBV7-9 and TRBJ2-3, with D possibly matching TRBD2 (5 bases). CDR3 length equals 15 residues. Germline CDR1 is SEHNR and CDR2 is FQNEAQ (reference sequence). V lost 2 bases, J lost 4 bases, and 13 bases lay in between. CDR3 in amino acids: CASSLNVGVADTQYF. In DNA form, the CDR3 reads TGTGCCAGCAGCTTAAACGTGGGAGTAGCAGATACGCAGTATTTT.

This sequence joins TRBV5-1 and TRBJ2-7; D is perhaps TRBD2 (6 bases). The ends were cut back, 0 bases at V and 3 bases at J, with 13 bases in the middle. CDR3 length equals 15 residues. Germline CDR1 and CDR2: SGHRS and YFSETQ. The CDR3 spells CASSLVAGYGYEQYF. The CDR3 DNA is TGCGCCAGCAGCTTGGTTGCGGGGTACGGCTACGAGCAGTACTTC.